A selection of T cell receptor beta chains follows, all from one sample in a study of blood T cell repertoires in COVID-19. The data were produced by immunoSEQ multiplex PCR, yet TCRdb's version contains in-frame clones alone and is incomplete. Among approximately 98,000 clones listed, 81% were seen once. Material: peripheral blood. The receptors come from a woman of 80 years or more with acute or convalescent COVID-19. The CDR3 runs from the conserved cysteine through the conserved F or W. Each record gives: V gene, D gene, J gene, clone size, CDR3 DNA, CDR3 protein. A D gene is named only where the DNA matches it firmly. Expanded clones get a size class; other rows say once, few or many, or leave the size out.

v_call: TRBV28; d_call: NA; j_call: TRBJ1-1; clone_size: NA; cdr3_nt: TGTGCCAGCAGTTATGAGACAGGTCAAGGAGCTTTCTTT; cdr3_aa: CASSYETGQGAFF
v_call: TRBV27; d_call: TRBD2; j_call: TRBJ2-2; clone_size: few; cdr3_nt: TGTGCCAGCAGTTTCTCCACGCTAGCGGGGGGGCCGCGGGCCGGGGAGCTGTTTTTT; cdr3_aa: CASSFSTLAGGPRAGELFF
v_call: TRBV5-1; d_call: TRBD1; j_call: TRBJ1-1; clone_size: NA; cdr3_nt: TGCGCCAGCAGCTTGGAGGGGGCGAGGGGGACTGAAGCTTTCTTT; cdr3_aa: CASSLEGARGTEAFF
v_call: TRBV6-4; d_call: NA; j_call: TRBJ2-5; clone_size: NA; cdr3_nt: TGTGCCAGGTCGGAAGACAGGTACCAAGAGACCCAGTACTTC; cdr3_aa: CARSEDRYQETQYF
v_call: TRBV6-2/TRBV6-3; d_call: TRBD1; j_call: TRBJ1-6; clone_size: NA; cdr3_nt: TGTGCCAGCAGCCTGGACAGGGGTAATTCACCCCTCCACTTT; cdr3_aa: CASSLDRGNSPLHF
v_call: TRBV15; d_call: TRBD1; j_call: TRBJ2-3; clone_size: NA; cdr3_nt: TGTGCCACCAGCAGGAGGGGGACAGGGGTAACAGATACGCAGTATTTT; cdr3_aa: CATSRRGTGVTDTQYF
v_call: TRBV6-5; d_call: TRBD1; j_call: TRBJ2-2; clone_size: NA; cdr3_nt: TGTGCCAGCAGGGACAGGGAAAACACCGGGGAGCTGTTTTTT; cdr3_aa: CASRDRENTGELFF
v_call: TRBV3-1/TRBV3-2; d_call: NA; j_call: TRBJ2-1; clone_size: NA; cdr3_nt: TGTGCCAGCAGCCACCTAAACAATGAGCAGTTCTTC; cdr3_aa: CASSHLNNEQFF
v_call: TRBV12-3/TRBV12-4; d_call: NA; j_call: TRBJ1-2; clone_size: NA; cdr3_nt: TGTGCCAGCAGTTTCGGGGGACCTTCGGGCTACACCTTC; cdr3_aa: CASSFGGPSGYTF
v_call: TRBV7-8; d_call: NA; j_call: TRBJ1-1; clone_size: NA; cdr3_nt: TGTGCCAGCAGCCGTCGGACAGAAGCTTTCTTT; cdr3_aa: CASSRRTEAFF
v_call: TRBV11-1; d_call: NA; j_call: TRBJ2-3; clone_size: NA; cdr3_nt: TGTGCCAGCCAAAGGGGCTTTAGCACAGATACGCAGTATTTT; cdr3_aa: CASQRGFSTDTQYF
v_call: TRBV11-2; d_call: TRBD1; j_call: TRBJ1-2; clone_size: NA; cdr3_nt: TGTGCCAGCAGCCGCCGGGACAGGGCAGCTAACTATGGCTACACCTTC; cdr3_aa: CASSRRDRAANYGYTF
v_call: TRBV14; d_call: NA; j_call: TRBJ2-3; clone_size: NA; cdr3_nt: TGTGCCAGCAGCCAAGCGGGACTCCTCAGCACAGATACGCAGTATTTT; cdr3_aa: CASSQAGLLSTDTQYF
v_call: TRBV7-2; d_call: NA; j_call: TRBJ2-3; clone_size: NA; cdr3_nt: TGTGCCAGCAGCTCCTCCCGTTCGGTAGTTACGCAGTATTTT; cdr3_aa: CASSSSRSVVTQYF
v_call: TRBV7-2; d_call: NA; j_call: TRBJ2-3; clone_size: NA; cdr3_nt: TGTGCCAGCAGAGGACAGACTAGCACAGATACGCAGTATTTT; cdr3_aa: CASRGQTSTDTQYF
v_call: TRBV10-3; d_call: TRBD2; j_call: TRBJ2-3; clone_size: NA; cdr3_nt: TGTGCCATCAGTGAAAGGCGGGGGACCAACACAGATACGCAGTATTTT; cdr3_aa: CAISERRGTNTDTQYF
v_call: TRBV6-5; d_call: TRBD1; j_call: TRBJ1-5; clone_size: NA; cdr3_nt: TGTGCCAGCAGTTACTCGAAGGGACAGGGAGTACAGCCCCAGCATTTT; cdr3_aa: CASSYSKGQGVQPQHF
v_call: TRBV7-9; d_call: NA; j_call: TRBJ2-2; clone_size: NA; cdr3_nt: TGTGCCAGCAGCTTAGTATCGGGGGAGCTGTTTTTT; cdr3_aa: CASSLVSGELFF
v_call: TRBV6-5; d_call: TRBD1; j_call: TRBJ1-5; clone_size: once; cdr3_nt: TGTGCCAGCAGGGGACAGGCCGCACAGCCCCAGCATTTT; cdr3_aa: CASRGQAAQPQHF
v_call: TRBV28; d_call: TRBD2; j_call: TRBJ2-5; clone_size: NA; cdr3_nt: TGTGCCAGCAGCCCCGGGGGGGCTGAGACCCAGTACTTC; cdr3_aa: CASSPGGAETQYF
v_call: TRBV28; d_call: NA; j_call: TRBJ1-5; clone_size: once; cdr3_nt: TGTGCCAGCAGTACTACAGGTTCTAGCAATCAGCCCCAGCATTTT; cdr3_aa: CASSTTGSSNQPQHF
v_call: TRBV5-5; d_call: TRBD1; j_call: TRBJ1-2; clone_size: NA; cdr3_nt: TGTGCCAGCAGCTTACACAGGGGATATGGCTACACCTTC; cdr3_aa: CASSLHRGYGYTF
v_call: TRBV28; d_call: NA; j_call: TRBJ1-2; clone_size: NA; cdr3_nt: TGTGCCAGCGGCCCAGACTATGGCTACACCTTC; cdr3_aa: CASGPDYGYTF
v_call: TRBV4-3; d_call: TRBD2; j_call: TRBJ2-2; clone_size: NA; cdr3_nt: TGCGCCAGCAGCCAAAATACAGGGGTGACTAGCGGGGGGGCGACCGGGGAGCTGTTTTTT; cdr3_aa: CASSQNTGVTSGGATGELFF
v_call: TRBV7-8; d_call: NA; j_call: TRBJ2-1; clone_size: NA; cdr3_nt: TGTGCCAGCAGCCCCGCCCGGGGAGGTGAGCAGTTCTTC; cdr3_aa: CASSPARGGEQFF
v_call: TRBV18; d_call: NA; j_call: TRBJ1-2; clone_size: few; cdr3_nt: TGTGCCAGCTCACCGCGGCCCGGGTCGGATGGCTACACCTTC; cdr3_aa: CASSPRPGSDGYTF
v_call: TRBV27; d_call: NA; j_call: TRBJ1-1; clone_size: NA; cdr3_nt: TGTGCCAGCAGTTTATCGCCCGGGAGGCGCACTGAAGCTTTCTTT; cdr3_aa: CASSLSPGRRTEAFF
v_call: TRBV2; d_call: TRBD2; j_call: TRBJ2-3; clone_size: NA; cdr3_nt: TGTGCCAGCAGTATGTCTAGCGGGGGAAAGGAGACGCAGTATTTT; cdr3_aa: CASSMSSGGKETQYF
v_call: TRBV6-5; d_call: TRBD1; j_call: TRBJ2-1; clone_size: NA; cdr3_nt: TGTGCCAGCGGGACAGGGGGTAACAATGAGCAGTTCTTC; cdr3_aa: CASGTGGNNEQFF
v_call: TRBV9; d_call: NA; j_call: TRBJ1-1; clone_size: NA; cdr3_nt: TGTGCCAGCAGCGTGAACCTTCCGGGACAGAACACTGAAGCTTTCTTT; cdr3_aa: CASSVNLPGQNTEAFF
v_call: TRBV5-1; d_call: NA; j_call: TRBJ1-1; clone_size: NA; cdr3_nt: TGCGCCAGCAGCTTGGTGGCAGGGGACACTGAAGCTTTCTTT; cdr3_aa: CASSLVAGDTEAFF
v_call: TRBV2; d_call: TRBD2; j_call: TRBJ2-3; clone_size: NA; cdr3_nt: TGTGCCAGCAGGTTACTAGCGCCCACAGATACGCAGTATTTT; cdr3_aa: CASRLLAPTDTQYF
v_call: TRBV19; d_call: NA; j_call: TRBJ1-5; clone_size: NA; cdr3_nt: TGTGCCAGTAGTGGGGGGGGCAGCCATAGCAATCAGCCCCAGCATTTT; cdr3_aa: CASSGGGSHSNQPQHF
v_call: TRBV6-1; d_call: TRBD2; j_call: TRBJ2-1; clone_size: NA; cdr3_nt: TGTGCCAGCAGTGCATTAGCGGGGGCCGTCTACAATGAGCAGTTCTTC; cdr3_aa: CASSALAGAVYNEQFF
v_call: TRBV2; d_call: TRBD1; j_call: TRBJ2-1; clone_size: NA; cdr3_nt: TGTGCCAGCAGCGGGGACAGCTCGGCCTACAATGAGCAGTTCTTC; cdr3_aa: CASSGDSSAYNEQFF
v_call: TRBV2; d_call: NA; j_call: TRBJ2-7; clone_size: NA; cdr3_nt: TGTGCCAGCCGGCGGGACGCAACAGGCGAGCAGTACTTC; cdr3_aa: CASRRDATGEQYF
v_call: TRBV28; d_call: TRBD1; j_call: TRBJ1-1; clone_size: NA; cdr3_nt: TGTGCCAGCAGTTTAGCGACAGGGGTTGGGACTGAAGCTTTCTTT; cdr3_aa: CASSLATGVGTEAFF
v_call: TRBV5-1; d_call: NA; j_call: TRBJ1-1; clone_size: few; cdr3_nt: TGCGCCAGCAGCCCTTTGGGGGCTGGCACTGAAGCTTTCTTT; cdr3_aa: CASSPLGAGTEAFF
v_call: TRBV3-1/TRBV3-2; d_call: TRBD1; j_call: TRBJ1-2; clone_size: NA; cdr3_nt: TGTGCCAGCAGCCCCGGGACAGGGGGTGTCGGCTACACCTTC; cdr3_aa: CASSPGTGGVGYTF
v_call: TRBV18; d_call: TRBD2; j_call: TRBJ2-3; clone_size: NA; cdr3_nt: TGTGCCAGCTCACCAGGACTAGCTCGCGATACGCAGTATTTT; cdr3_aa: CASSPGLARDTQYF
v_call: TRBV12-3/TRBV12-4; d_call: NA; j_call: TRBJ1-5; clone_size: NA; cdr3_nt: TGTGCCAGCAGTTTTGCGGGCAATCAGCCCCAGCATTTT; cdr3_aa: CASSFAGNQPQHF
v_call: TRBV6-1; d_call: NA; j_call: TRBJ1-6; clone_size: NA; cdr3_nt: TGTGCCAGCAGTGAAAAACGGGGGGGAAATTCACCCCTCCACTTT; cdr3_aa: CASSEKRGGNSPLHF
v_call: TRBV9; d_call: TRBD1; j_call: TRBJ2-2; clone_size: NA; cdr3_nt: TGTGCCAGCAGCACCGGGACAGCCACCGGGGAGCTGTTTTTT; cdr3_aa: CASSTGTATGELFF
v_call: TRBV29-1; d_call: TRBD2; j_call: TRBJ2-7; clone_size: NA; cdr3_nt: TGCAGCGTTGTGCGGGGGGGCGGCGAGCAGTACTTC; cdr3_aa: CSVVRGGGEQYF
v_call: TRBV5-4; d_call: NA; j_call: TRBJ1-3; clone_size: NA; cdr3_nt: TGTGCCAGCAGTCTCCCGGAACCCGGCGGGAACACCATATATTTT; cdr3_aa: CASSLPEPGGNTIYF
v_call: TRBV7-9; d_call: TRBD2; j_call: TRBJ2-2; clone_size: NA; cdr3_nt: TGTGCCAGCAGCCGGACTAGCGGGGTGAACACCGGGGAGCTGTTTTTT; cdr3_aa: CASSRTSGVNTGELFF
v_call: TRBV6-2/TRBV6-3; d_call: NA; j_call: TRBJ1-2; clone_size: NA; cdr3_nt: TGTGCCAGCAGTATGGCGGGGGCTCCGCCTAACTATGGCTACACCTTC; cdr3_aa: CASSMAGAPPNYGYTF
v_call: TRBV27; d_call: TRBD2; j_call: TRBJ2-1; clone_size: NA; cdr3_nt: TGTGCCAGCAGTACTCCAACCAGCGGGGGGGTTTCAGGGCAGTTCTTC; cdr3_aa: CASSTPTSGGVSGQFF
v_call: TRBV15; d_call: NA; j_call: TRBJ2-2; clone_size: few; cdr3_nt: TGTGCCACCAGCAGAGTTCGGAACACCGGGGAGCTGTTTTTT; cdr3_aa: CATSRVRNTGELFF
v_call: TRBV5-6; d_call: NA; j_call: TRBJ2-6; clone_size: NA; cdr3_nt: TGTGCCAGCAGCTTGGACACCACCTCTGGGGCCAACGTCCTGACTTTC; cdr3_aa: CASSLDTTSGANVLTF
v_call: TRBV19; d_call: TRBD1; j_call: TRBJ1-2; clone_size: few; cdr3_nt: TGTGCCAGTAGTGAACAGGGGGCGCGATTCTATGGCTACACCTTC; cdr3_aa: CASSEQGARFYGYTF
v_call: TRBV7-2; d_call: NA; j_call: TRBJ1-1; clone_size: NA; cdr3_nt: TGTGCCAGCAGCTCACAGGGTGTTACAACGGAAGCTTTCTTT; cdr3_aa: CASSSQGVTTEAFF
v_call: TRBV18; d_call: TRBD1; j_call: TRBJ1-1; clone_size: NA; cdr3_nt: TGTGCCAGCTCACCCTCCGAGGACAGGGGATTGGCTTTCTTT; cdr3_aa: CASSPSEDRGLAFF
v_call: TRBV28; d_call: NA; j_call: TRBJ1-3; clone_size: NA; cdr3_nt: TGTGCCAGCAGTTTTATGAACCAAGGGGACACCATATATTTT; cdr3_aa: CASSFMNQGDTIYF
v_call: TRBV6-8; d_call: NA; j_call: TRBJ1-2; clone_size: NA; cdr3_nt: TGTGCCAGCAGTTACTCGAAGCGGGTAGTGAGCTATGGCTACACCTTC; cdr3_aa: CASSYSKRVVSYGYTF